This T cell receptor (beta chain) was sequenced in a study of CD8 T cells in ankylosing spondylitis. Comment on this clonotype: Its target is unknown.

The CDR3 spans 14 residues. The V and J ends lost 4 bases and 2 bases respectively, with 11 bases between them. The germline V gene encodes CDR1 KGHSH and CDR2 LQKENI. Quantitative barcoded 5'-RACE was used to prepare TCR beta libraries. TCRdb re-called the 5' RACE reads with MiXCR, one entry per CDR3 protein. The repertoire holds 250,000 to 350,000 distinct CDR3 sequences, with roughly 20% as singletons. Study results and caveats: Within ankylosing spondylitis blood, a TCR beta motif made up of under 10 highly homologous variants appeared to be characteristic. As for the disease-linked clones, they showed a CD8+ phenotype and occurred at relatively low frequencies in peripheral blood.

Sequencing input: blood, either unsorted or a sorted T cell fraction (not recorded which). This sequence was found in a male donor with ankylosing spondylitis or in good health (not recorded which). The rearrangement uses TRBV18 and TRBJ2-5, with D maybe TRBD1 (5 bases). The CDR3 DNA reads as TGTGCCAGCTCACTCACACAGGCACAAGAGACCCAGTACTTC. It is translated as CASSLTQAQETQYF.